This T cell receptor beta chain was sequenced during a study of cytomegalovirus exposure and HLA in healthy donors. About this clone: The antigen remains unidentified.

General study points: The study flagged fewer than 200 TCR beta chains as cytomegalovirus-associated. Whilst most TCR sequences proved rare, a subset of public TCRs occurred across many donors.

The donors were members of the validation cohort comprising over a hundred subjects, separate from the roughly 700-subject first cohort. Some clones are missing from TCRdb's copy, which holds only in-frame ones; the method was immunoSEQ multiplex PCR. This sample has 190,000 or so clones, with 80% to 85% found just once. The sample was PBMCs. The sequence was obtained from a woman between 18 and 30 years old in good health and CMV-seropositive.

This chain's CDR3 is CASSQLTGGGTEAFF. The CDR3 region has the DNA TGTGCCAGCTCACAACTTACAGGGGGCGGCACTGAAGCTTTCTTT. The chain joins TRBV18 to TRBJ1-1; the match to TRBD1 covers 9 bases. The germline V gene has CDR1 KGHSH and CDR2 LQKENI. CDR3 size: 15 residues. V was clipped by 4 bases and J by 4 bases; unmatched bases: 7.